This is a list of T cell receptor beta chains from one sample in a study of T-cell reconstitution after alpha-beta-depleted transplantation in children. Each CDR3 protein gets one entry after TCRdb re-called the PCR reads with MiXCR. The data show roughly 30,000 distinct CDR3 sequences, with 6.4% seen just once and 20% to 30% held by the top ten. The sample here was peripheral blood, taken 60 days after TCRalphabeta/CD19-depleted stem cell transplant. These receptor sequences come from a child younger than two who had a stem cell transplant for acute myeloid leukemia, so the T cells may come from the graft donor. Both conserved end residues are part of each CDR3. D genes are given only for firm matches. A row's size may be missing; if present it is once, few, many or a size class.

J: TRBJ2-7; V: TRBV4-2; D: .; size: many; DNA: TGTGCCAGCAGCCAAGCCCGAGACCCCCTCTACGAGCAGTACTTC; CDR3: CASSQARDPLYEQYF
J: TRBJ2-3; V: TRBV4-3; D: .; size: many; DNA: TGCGCCAGCAGCCAAGGAGGGGGGACGGCAGATACGCAGTATTTT; CDR3: CASSQGGGTADTQYF
J: TRBJ2-3; V: TRBV11-2; D: .; size: many; DNA: TGTGCCAGCAGCTTAGACCACAACACAGATACGCAGTATTTT; CDR3: CASSLDHNTDTQYF
J: TRBJ2-4; V: TRBV7-9; D: .; size: once; DNA: TGTGCCAGCAGCTTTCGGTCGTCTGTAGCCAAAAACATTCAGTACTTC; CDR3: CASSFRSSVAKNIQYF
J: TRBJ2-5; V: TRBV24-1; D: .; size: many; DNA: TGTGCCACCAGTGATCGCCGACAGTACCAAGAGACCCAGTACTTC; CDR3: CATSDRRQYQETQYF
J: TRBJ1-1; V: TRBV6-1; D: TRBD1; size: many; DNA: TGTGCCAGCAAAAAGGACAGGGAAGTTGCTGAAGCTTTCTTT; CDR3: CASKKDREVAEAFF
J: TRBJ2-3; V: TRBV5-6; D: .; size: many; DNA: TGTGCCAGCAGCTTGAGGCGGGGAGGTGCAGATACGCAGTATTTT; CDR3: CASSLRRGGADTQYF
J: TRBJ1-2; V: TRBV4-3; D: TRBD1; size: many; DNA: TGCGCCAGCAGCCGGACAGGGCGATATGGCTACACCTTC; CDR3: CASSRTGRYGYTF
J: TRBJ2-3; V: TRBV2; D: .; size: many; DNA: TGTGCCAGCAGCTACCGATCAGGAGATACGCAGTATTTT; CDR3: CASSYRSGDTQYF
J: TRBJ1-3; V: TRBV5-1; D: .; size: many; DNA: TGCGCCAGCAGCTTGTCGCGACAGGCGGACACCATATATTTT; CDR3: CASSLSRQADTIYF
J: TRBJ2-3; V: TRBV27; D: .; size: many; DNA: TGTGCCAGCAGTTCAGGGCTGGGGGATACGCAGTATTTT; CDR3: CASSSGLGDTQYF
J: TRBJ1-2; V: TRBV30; D: .; size: .; DNA: TGTGCCTGGAGTGAAACTAACTATGACTACACCTTC; CDR3: CAWSETNYDYTF
J: TRBJ2-5; V: TRBV4-3; D: .; size: many; DNA: TGCGCCAGCAGCCGAACGGGGACTTCAGAGACCCAGTACTTC; CDR3: CASSRTGTSETQYF
J: TRBJ1-4; V: TRBV4-3; D: .; size: many; DNA: TGCGCCAGCAGCCAAGATGGGGCAGTTCAACTTAATGAAAAACTGTTTTTT; CDR3: CASSQDGAVQLNEKLFF
J: TRBJ2-4; V: TRBV7-6; D: .; size: many; DNA: TGTGCCAGCAGCTTCCGGACAGGAGGGTACATTCAGTACTTC; CDR3: CASSFRTGGYIQYF
J: TRBJ2-7; V: TRBV6-5; D: TRBD2; size: many; DNA: TGTGCCAGCAGTTACTCGAGCGGGGGGTCCTACGAGCAGTACTTC; CDR3: CASSYSSGGSYEQYF
J: TRBJ1-1; V: TRBV29-1; D: .; size: many; DNA: TGCAGCGTCGCAGGAGCTGAAGCTTTCTTT; CDR3: CSVAGAEAFF
J: TRBJ2-3; V: TRBV4-3; D: TRBD2; size: .; DNA: TGCGCCAGCAGCCCCGCGGCGGTAGCGGGAGGGACAGATACGCAGTATTTT; CDR3: CASSPAAVAGGTDTQYF
J: TRBJ2-1; V: TRBV24-1; D: .; size: many; DNA: TGTGCCACCAGTGAAACTTCCTACAATGAGCAGTTCTTC; CDR3: CATSETSYNEQFF
J: TRBJ1-1; V: TRBV7-9; D: .; size: few; DNA: TGTGCCAGCAGCTTTTCGCAAGCAAACCCTGAAGCTTTCTTT; CDR3: CASSFSQANPEAFF
J: TRBJ1-2; V: TRBV24-1; D: .; size: many; DNA: TGTGCCACCAGTGATTCACTCGTTGGGGATTCTAACTATGGCTACACCTTC; CDR3: CATSDSLVGDSNYGYTF
J: TRBJ2-4; V: TRBV10-2; D: .; size: many; DNA: TGCGCCAGCAGTGAGCCCCCCCTGCAGTACTTC; CDR3: CASSEPPLQYF
J: TRBJ2-7; V: TRBV29-1; D: .; size: .; DNA: TGCAGCGTTGGGTCGACAGCCTACGAGCAGTACTTC; CDR3: CSVGSTAYEQYF
J: TRBJ2-1; V: TRBV5-1; D: .; size: many; DNA: TGCGCCAGCAGCCCTACACTAGCCGGTAATGAGCAGTTCTTC; CDR3: CASSPTLAGNEQFF
J: TRBJ1-3; V: TRBV20-1; D: .; size: .; DNA: TGCAGTGCGGCCCTGGTGGGCCCCCGCGGAAACACCATATATTTT; CDR3: CSAALVGPRGNTIYF
J: TRBJ2-2; V: TRBV30; D: .; size: .; DNA: TGTGCCTGGAGTGTACAGGGATACACCGGGGAGCTGTTTTTT; CDR3: CAWSVQGYTGELFF
J: TRBJ2-2; V: TRBV9; D: .; size: .; DNA: TGTGCCAGCTGGGGCACCGGGGAGCTGTTTTTT; CDR3: CASWGTGELFF
J: TRBJ2-7; V: TRBV7-6; D: .; size: few; DNA: TGTGCCAGCAGCCCCGGATCCCAAGGCTACGAGCAGTACTTC; CDR3: CASSPGSQGYEQYF
J: TRBJ2-5; V: TRBV29-1; D: TRBD1; size: many; DNA: TGCAGCACAACAGGGGGCAAAAAGGAGACCCAGTACTTC; CDR3: CSTTGGKKETQYF
J: TRBJ2-7; V: TRBV6-5; D: .; size: few; DNA: TGTGCCAGCAGTTACGAGACACCCAAGTCCTACGAGCAGTACTTC; CDR3: CASSYETPKSYEQYF
J: TRBJ2-3; V: TRBV9; D: .; size: many; DNA: TGTGCCAGCAGCGTAGTCCGGGACTCCACAGATACGCAGTATTTT; CDR3: CASSVVRDSTDTQYF
J: TRBJ2-1; V: TRBV5-1; D: TRBD2; size: once; DNA: TGCGCCAGCAGCCCTCCGGGACTAGCGGGGCAGTTCTTC; CDR3: CASSPPGLAGQFF
J: TRBJ2-1; V: TRBV5-1; D: .; size: many; DNA: TGCGCCAGCAGCCCCAGACACAAGACCTACAATGAGCAGTTCTTC; CDR3: CASSPRHKTYNEQFF
J: TRBJ1-5; V: TRBV15; D: .; size: .; DNA: TGTAGCAATCAGCCCCAGCATTTT; CDR3: CSNQPQHF
J: TRBJ2-5; V: TRBV7-9; D: .; size: many; DNA: TGTGCCAGCAGCCCCCAGTCGGGGGCCCGAGTAGAGACCCAGTACTTC; CDR3: CASSPQSGARVETQYF
J: TRBJ2-1; V: TRBV12-3/TRBV12-4; D: TRBD2; size: many; DNA: TGTGCCAGCCGTAGGGGACTAGCGGGAATAAATGAGCAGTTCTTC; CDR3: CASRRGLAGINEQFF
J: TRBJ1-1; V: TRBV28; D: .; size: many; DNA: TGTGCCAGCAGGGATCAGAGGGGGAACACTGAAGCTTTCTTT; CDR3: CASRDQRGNTEAFF